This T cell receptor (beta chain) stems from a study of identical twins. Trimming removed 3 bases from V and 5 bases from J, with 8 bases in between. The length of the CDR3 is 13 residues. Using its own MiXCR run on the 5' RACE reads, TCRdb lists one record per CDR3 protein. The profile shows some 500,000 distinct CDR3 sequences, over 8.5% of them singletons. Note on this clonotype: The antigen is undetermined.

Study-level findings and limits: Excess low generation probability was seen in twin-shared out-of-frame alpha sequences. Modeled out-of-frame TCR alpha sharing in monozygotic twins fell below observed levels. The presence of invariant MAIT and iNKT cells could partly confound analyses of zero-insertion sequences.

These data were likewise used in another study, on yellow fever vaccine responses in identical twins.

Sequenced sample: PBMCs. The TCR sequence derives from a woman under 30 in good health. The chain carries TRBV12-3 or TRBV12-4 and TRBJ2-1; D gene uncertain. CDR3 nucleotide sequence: TGTGCCAGCAGTTTGCGACGAAACAATGAGCAGTTCTTC. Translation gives CASSLRRNNEQFF.